Below, 28 T cell receptor beta chains from the same sample are listed, as sequenced in a study of T cell responses to AZD1222 COVID-19 vaccine. Profiling relied on immunoSEQ multiplex PCR, and the TCRdb table lists in-frame clones only, not all of them. This table has 150,000 or so clones, more than 85% appearing once. Sequencing used peripheral blood, obtained on day 0 of AZD1222 vaccination. The source is an adult in good health.

The chain couples TRBV5-1 to TRBJ2-1; 13 bases fit TRBD2. With 0 bases clipped from V and 0 bases from J, the junction kept 15 bases outside the gene matches. CDR3 length equals 22 residues. Germline V gene sequence: CDR1 SGHRS, CDR2 YFSETQ. This CDR3 reads CASSLAVFVSGLAGPSYNEQFF. Here the CDR3 DNA reads TGCGCCAGCAGCTTGGCCGTCTTTGTATCGGGACTAGCGGGACCCTCCTACAATGAGCAGTTCTTC.

This chain links TRBV19 with TRBJ1-3; D uncertain. Germline V gene sequence: CDR1 LNHDA, CDR2 SQIVND (reference sequence). V dropped 2 bases and J dropped 0 bases, with 5 bases sitting between them. CDR3 length: 14 residues. This CDR3 reads CASSIRSSGNTIYF. The CDR3 DNA reads TGTGCCAGTAGTATAAGAAGCTCTGGAAACACCATATATTTT.

The chain uses TRBV18 and TRBJ1-4; D is uncertain. CDR3 length equals 16 residues. The V and J ends lost 2 bases and 2 bases respectively, with 12 bases between them. The V gene's germline CDR1 is KGHSH and CDR2 LQKENI. The CDR3 is CASSPRSPQTNEKLFF. The CDR3 DNA is TGTGCCAGCTCACCAAGGTCCCCCCAGACTAATGAAAAACTGTTTTTT.

The CDR3 reads CASSKGQSYTF. The CDR3 DNA reads as TGTGCCAGCAGCAAGGGCCAAAGCTACACCTTC. This rearrangement joins TRBV6-5 to TRBJ1-2; no firm D call. The V gene's germline CDR1 is MNHEY and CDR2 SVGAGI. The CDR3 loop spans 11 amino acids. Trimming took off 6 bases at V and 9 bases at J, with 11 bases between the two ends.

This clone occurred once. V usage is TRBV30 and J usage is TRBJ2-3; the D gene is possibly TRBD1 (6 bases). Per the germline V gene, CDR1 is GTSNPN and CDR2 is SVGIG (reference sequence). The CDR3 loop spans 14 amino acids. The CDR3 nucleotides read TGTGCAGAACGGACAGACTATAGCACAGATACGCAGTATTTT. Translated, it gives CAERTDYSTDTQYF.

This chain connects TRBV5-4 to TRBJ2-3; no clear D gene. This CDR3 has 13 residues. Trimming pared 7 bases from V and 5 bases from J, leaving 14 bases between. Germline V gives CDR1 SGHNT, CDR2 YYREEE (reference sequence). The CDR3 DNA sequence: TGTGCCAGCTCCGAGGTGTTCGGAGATACGCAGTATTTT. As protein: CASSEVFGDTQYF.

The rearrangement uses TRBV5-6 and TRBJ2-1; 9 bases are a match to TRBD2. The CDR3 runs 15 residues. The germline CDR1 and CDR2 sequences are SGHDT and YYEEEE. The trim removed 4 bases at V and 4 bases at J, leaving 6 bases unmatched. CDR3 sequence (DNA): TGTGCCAGCAGCCTTATAGCGGGAGCTTACAATGAGCAGTTCTTC. Protein: CASSLIAGAYNEQFF.

This clone was seen only once. V usage is TRBV5-1 and J usage is TRBJ2-6; TRBD1 agrees at 9 bases. This CDR3 spans 14 amino acids. The V gene end was trimmed by 4 bases and the J gene end by 8 bases; junction bases not matched to a gene: 4. Germline V gene lookup returns CDR1 SGHRS and CDR2 YFSETQ. The CDR3 DNA is TGCGCCAGCAGCACAGGGGGCGAGCCCAACGTCCTGACTTTC. This gives the protein CASSTGGEPNVLTF.

This rearrangement joins TRBV12-3 or TRBV12-4 to TRBJ1-2; D ambiguous. The CDR3 contains 13 residues. The germline V and J ends were trimmed by 3 bases and 1 base, with 6 bases remaining between them. CDR3 region: CASSFSYNYGYTF. The CDR3 nucleotides are TGTGCCAGCAGTTTCTCCTATAACTATGGCTACACCTTC.

The genes are TRBV9 and TRBJ2-5, with D perhaps matching TRBD1 (6 bases). Trimming took 1 base from V and 0 from J, leaving 13 bases between them. Per germline, CDR1 SGDLS and CDR2 YYNGEE. The CDR3 runs 16 residues. CDR3 in DNA: TGTGCCAGCAGCGTATCGGCAGGGGCTTACCAAGAGACCCAGTACTTC. Residues: CASSVSAGAYQETQYF.

The rearrangement links TRBV19 to TRBJ1-3; D unresolved. This CDR3 spans 14 amino acids. Germline CDR1 reads LNHDA; CDR2 reads SQIVND (reference sequence). The V gene lost 3 bases and the J gene lost 0 bases, with 6 bases spanning the gap. This CDR3 is CASSIQHSGNTIYF. The DNA of the CDR3 is TGTGCCAGTAGTATCCAGCACTCTGGAAACACCATATATTTT.

The chain couples TRBV6-2 or TRBV6-3 to TRBJ2-7, with D perhaps TRBD2 (5 bases). CDR1 is MNHEY and CDR2 is SVGEGT in the germline V gene. The CDR3 is 14 amino acids. Trimming left V 2 bases short and J 0 bases short, with 8 bases between. The CDR3 DNA reads as TGTGCCAGCAGTTACGGGCGGGTCTCCTACGAGCAGTACTTC. Residues: CASSYGRVSYEQYF.

This chain uses TRBV11-3 with TRBJ2-1, with D maybe TRBD1 (6 bases). The length of the CDR3 is 15 residues. The V and J ends lost 5 bases and 2 bases respectively, with 13 bases between them. Looked up from germline, CDR1 is SGHNT and CDR2 is YENEEA. The CDR3 nucleotides are TGTGCCAGCAGCACCCGACAGGTGCCCTACAATGAGCAGTTCTTC. Its protein product is CASSTRQVPYNEQFF.

V and J are TRBV15 and TRBJ1-5; D remains ambiguous. Germline V lookup: CDR1 LNHNV, CDR2 YYDKDF (reference sequence). The CDR3 is made up of 14 amino acids. Between the trimmed V and J ends, which lost 2 bases and 11 bases, there was a span of 16 bases. CDR3 sequence (DNA): TGTGCCACCAGCAGATCCTTCACGGGTCCCGCCCAGCATTTT. Translated: CATSRSFTGPAQHF.

The chain employs TRBV7-3 and TRBJ2-1, with TRBD2 identical over 11 bases. J was trimmed by 8 bases and V by 2 bases; bases with no gene match: 8. This CDR3 is 16 amino acids long. Looked up from germline, CDR1 is SGHTA and CDR2 is FQGTGA. The CDR3 sequence: CASSLVLSGRGDEQFF. CDR3 sequence (DNA): TGTGCCAGCAGCTTAGTCCTTAGCGGGAGGGGCGATGAGCAGTTCTTC.

The chain links TRBV6-5 to TRBJ2-7; no reliable D call. The CDR3 totals 14 residues. Germline lookup yields CDR1 MNHEY and CDR2 SVGAGI. V lost 5 bases, J lost 0 bases, and 11 bases lay in between. The CDR3 sequence is CASSTSAISYEQYF. As DNA, the CDR3 is TGTGCCAGCAGTACCAGCGCGATCTCCTACGAGCAGTACTTC.

This chain links TRBV19 with TRBJ1-1; no clear D gene. The CDR3 totals 12 residues. The germline gives CDR1 LNHDA, CDR2 SQIVND (reference sequence). Trimming took 1 base from V and 8 from J, leaving 8 bases between them. CDR3 region: CASSIGGLEAFF. The CDR3, as DNA: TGTGCCAGTAGTATAGGAGGTTTAGAAGCTTTCTTT. Drawing the rest from reference TRBV19 and TRBJ1-1, the complete variable domain is DGGITQSPKYLFRKEGQNVTLSCEQNLNHDAMYWYRQDPGQGLRLIYYSQIVNDFQKGDIAEGYSVSREKKESFPLTVTSAQKNPTAFYLCASSIGGLEAFFGQGTRLTVV.

This clone was counted once. This chain links TRBV5-1 with TRBJ2-1; the D gene is possibly TRBD2 (6 bases). The CDR3 runs to 14 residues. Germline lookup yields CDR1 SGHRS and CDR2 YFSETQ. V lost 3 bases to trimming and J lost 5 bases, with 12 bases between them. CDR3 DNA: TGCGCCAGCAGCTGGAGGGTCCTAAACAATGAGCAGTTCTTC. Translation gives CASSWRVLNNEQFF.

The chain employs TRBV30 and TRBJ2-7; perhaps TRBD1 as D (6 bases). V lost 4 bases to trimming and J lost 0 bases, with 13 bases between them. The germline gives CDR1 GTSNPN, CDR2 SVGIG (reference sequence). The CDR3 loop spans 14 amino acids. The CDR3 is CAWNRGHYSYEQYF. CDR3 DNA sequence: TGTGCCTGGAATCGGGGACACTACTCCTACGAGCAGTACTTC.

As for this clone: Compared with germline, one end of the junction differs, possibly owing to a read error. The V and J genes are TRBV7-7 and TRBJ2-5, with D possibly matching TRBD2 (7 bases). CDR1 and CDR2 from the germline V gene are SSHAT and FNYEAQ (reference sequence). The CDR3 extends over 16 amino acids. CDR3 amino acids: CASSLSRGGHQETQYF. The CDR3 DNA follows: TGTGCTAGCAGCTTATCGCGCGGGGGCCACCAAGAGACCCAGTACTTC.

The chain has TRBV18 and TRBJ2-5; TRBD1 or TRBD2 may be the D gene (5 bases each). V gave up 3 bases and J gave up 1 base, with 12 bases separating them. Germline CDR1 reads KGHSH; CDR2 reads LQKENI. This CDR3 has 15 amino acids. The CDR3 DNA is TGTGCCAGCTCACCCCGGGACGGCGGCCAAGAGACCCAGTACTTC. Protein sequence: CASSPRDGGQETQYF.

The CDR3 region is CASSQVLNYGYTF. For the CDR3, the DNA is TGTGCCAGCAGCCAAGTTTTGAACTATGGCTACACCTTC. The chain is built from TRBV4-2 and TRBJ1-2, with D unresolved. The CDR3 is made up of 13 amino acids. The germline V gene encodes CDR1 LGHNA and CDR2 YNFKEQ. Trimming pared 1 base from V and 2 bases from J, leaving 5 bases between.

The rearrangement joins TRBV5-1 to TRBJ2-5, with TRBD1 identical over 9 bases. This CDR3 contains 17 residues. Germline V gene lookup returns CDR1 SGHRS and CDR2 YFSETQ. J lost 4 bases, V lost 4 bases, and 14 bases had no gene match. CDR3 amino acids: CASSGDREVSRTETQYF. The CDR3 DNA sequence: TGCGCCAGCAGCGGGGACAGGGAGGTTAGTCGAACAGAGACCCAGTACTTC.

The V gene is TRBV5-1, the J gene TRBJ2-6; D is unclear. Trimming removed 0 bases at V and 4 bases at J, with 5 bases between. Germline CDR1 is SGHRS and CDR2 is YFSETQ. The CDR3 has 14 residues. CDR3 in amino acids: CASSLVAGANVLTF. The CDR3 coding sequence is TGCGCCAGCAGCTTGGTCGCGGGGGCCAACGTCCTGACTTTC.

This clone has only a few counts. This rearrangement joins TRBV27 to TRBJ1-1, with D perhaps TRBD1 (5 bases). The CDR3 runs to 13 residues. V lost 6 bases and J lost 3, with 11 bases in between. From germline, CDR1 is MNHEY and CDR2 SMNVEV (reference sequence). The CDR3 nucleotides read TGTGCCAGCAGGGGACGGCCGGACACTGAAGCTTTCTTT. Encoded protein: CASRGRPDTEAFF.

This clone was picked up one time. V and J are TRBV19 and TRBJ1-2; weak D call: TRBD1 (6 bases). Trimming stripped 5 bases from V and 4 bases from J, with 23 bases between. The CDR3 covers 17 residues. The germline V gene has CDR1 LNHDA and CDR2 SQIVND (reference sequence). The CDR3 is CASSVGGRDYVLYGYTF. CDR3 nucleotide sequence: TGTGCCAGTAGTGTCGGGGGGCGCGACTATGTTCTCTATGGCTACACCTTC.

The rearrangement joins TRBV27 to TRBJ1-1; 7 positions match TRBD1. In germline, CDR1 is MNHEY, CDR2 SMNVEV (reference sequence). The CDR3 has 15 residues. V shed 4 bases, J shed 4 bases, and the junction held 9 bases outside the gene matches. Here the CDR3 reads CASSYLRGRGTEAFF. The CDR3 region has the DNA TGTGCCAGCAGTTACCTCAGGGGGAGGGGCACTGAAGCTTTCTTT.

This clone was seen only a few times. This chain connects TRBV27 to TRBJ2-7, with D maybe TRBD1 (6 bases). The CDR3 extends over 14 amino acids. Trimming left V 3 bases short and J 0 bases short, with 9 bases between. CDR1 is MNHEY and CDR2 is SMNVEV in the germline V gene (reference sequence). The CDR3 sequence is CASSFRDNSYEQYF. CDR3 nucleotides: TGTGCCAGCAGTTTTAGGGACAACTCCTACGAGCAGTACTTC.